This T cell receptor beta chain was sequenced in a study of blood T cell repertoires in COVID-19. The germline V gene encodes CDR1 SGHRS and CDR2 YFSETQ. The trim removed 4 bases at V and 2 bases at J, leaving 8 bases unmatched. This CDR3 is 15 amino acids long. Allocation to cohorts depended on clinical history reported by the participants. Data came from immunoSEQ multiplex PCR; TCRdb stores just in-frame clones and leaves some out. The profile shows some 490,000 clones, roughly nine tenths of them singletons. The TCR originated in an older woman who had recovered from COVID-19. The specimen was PBMCs or T cells enriched from blood (not recorded which). The chain recombines TRBV5-1 with TRBJ1-1; TRBD1 matches 7 bases. The CDR3 DNA reads TGCGCCAGCAGCGACCCCGGGACAGCAAACACTGAAGCTTTCTTT. This gives the protein CASSDPGTANTEAFF.